The source of this T cell receptor beta chain is a study of blood T cell repertoires in COVID-19. The wider study: The cDNA or gDNA used as material had been derived from T cells, B-cell-depleted T cells, or PBMCs.

The CDR3 runs to 16 residues. Unmatched junction bases numbered 6, after V lost 4 bases and J lost 6 bases. Per the germline V gene, CDR1 is ENHRY and CDR2 is SYGVKD. TCRdb keeps only in-frame clones here, not all; method: immunoSEQ multiplex PCR. The table has 250,000 to 300,000 clones, 85% to 90% seen once. Donors were grouped by their self-reported clinical history. Two consecutive negative NP/OP PCR tests, clearance, or resolved symptoms defined Cohort 3 recovery. The chain has TRBV10-3 and TRBJ2-1; 13 bases fit TRBD2. The clonotype was recovered from a man aged 35-49 years who had recovered from COVID-19. The sequenced sample consisted of PBMCs or T cells enriched from blood (not recorded which). The CDR3 here is CAISGRLAGGGNEQFF. In DNA, the CDR3 is TGTGCCATCAGTGGCCGACTAGCGGGAGGAGGCAATGAGCAGTTCTTC.